A selection of T cell receptor beta chains follows, all from one sample in a study of T cell responses to AZD1222 COVID-19 vaccine. Method: immunoSEQ multiplex PCR; TCRdb's copy keeps in-frame clones and lacks some. The sample has approximately 42,000 clones; around 89% are singletons. Sequencing used peripheral blood, obtained 28 days after the second AZD1222 dose. These receptors were taken from an adult who received the AZD1222 COVID-19 vaccine. Both conserved end residues are part of each CDR3. D genes are given only for firm matches. Clone size is stated in some rows and not others, as once, few, many or a class when expanded.

DNA,CDR3,D,V,size,J
TGTGCTACACAGGGGGCGCCGCACACCGGGGAGCTGTTTTTT,CATQGAPHTGELFF,TRBD1,TRBV3-1/TRBV3-2,once,TRBJ2-2
TGTGCCAGCAGTCACCAGGCGGGAGCGTACGAGCAGTACTTC,CASSHQAGAYEQYF,TRBD2,TRBV6-5,-,TRBJ2-7
TGCGCCAGCAGTGAGGCCCCAATGGAAACTGAAGCTTTCTTT,CASSEAPMETEAFF,-,TRBV10-2,-,TRBJ1-1
TGTGCCAGCAGCTTGGTGGGACAGGGAACAGATACGCAGTATTTT,CASSLVGQGTDTQYF,TRBD1,TRBV5-6,once,TRBJ2-3
TGCGCCAGCAGCCAAGAGGGACAGGGGATCTCCTATAATTCACCCCTCCACTTT,CASSQEGQGISYNSPLHF,TRBD1,TRBV4-1,-,TRBJ1-6
TGTGCTAGTGGACTGGGCGGGACCATAAATGAGCAGTTCTTC,CASGLGGTINEQFF,-,TRBV12-5,medium-sized,TRBJ2-1
TGTGCCAGCAGCCAGGCGGACAGGGCGCGCGGCCTTTTT,CASSQADRARGLF,TRBD1,TRBV16,-,TRBJ1-1
TGTGCCAGCAGCGCCCCCGGGACCGCGTGGGGGCCCCAGCATTTT,CASSAPGTAWGPQHF,-,TRBV9,few,TRBJ1-5
TGTGCCACCAGCAGAGCACAGGGGGTATCTGGAAACACCATATATTTT,CATSRAQGVSGNTIYF,TRBD1,TRBV15,-,TRBJ1-3
TGTGCCAGCAGCCCCGTGGGTGGTGAAGAGACCCAGTACTTC,CASSPVGGEETQYF,-,TRBV5-6,-,TRBJ2-5
TGTGCCAGCAGCTTTCACGGTGCTGGGGAGACCCAGTACTTC,CASSFHGAGETQYF,-,TRBV5-4,-,TRBJ2-5